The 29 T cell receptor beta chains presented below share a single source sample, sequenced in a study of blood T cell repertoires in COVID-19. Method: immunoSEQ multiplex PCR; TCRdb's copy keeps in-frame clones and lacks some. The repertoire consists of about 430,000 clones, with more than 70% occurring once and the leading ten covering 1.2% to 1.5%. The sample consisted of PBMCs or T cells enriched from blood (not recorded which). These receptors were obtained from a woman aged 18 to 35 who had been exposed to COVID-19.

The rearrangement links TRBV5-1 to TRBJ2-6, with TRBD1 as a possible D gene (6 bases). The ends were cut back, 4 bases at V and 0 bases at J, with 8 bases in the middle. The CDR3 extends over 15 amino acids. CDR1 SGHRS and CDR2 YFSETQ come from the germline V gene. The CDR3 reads CASSGTNSGANVLTF. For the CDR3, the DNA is TGCGCCAGCAGCGGGACAAACTCTGGGGCCAACGTCCTGACTTTC. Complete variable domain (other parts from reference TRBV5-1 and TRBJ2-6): KAGVTQTPRYLIKTRGQQVTLSCSPISGHRSVSWYQQTPGQGLQFLFEYFSETQRNKGNFPGRFSGRQFSNSRSEMNVSTLELGDSALYLCASSGTNSGANVLTFGAGSRLTVL.

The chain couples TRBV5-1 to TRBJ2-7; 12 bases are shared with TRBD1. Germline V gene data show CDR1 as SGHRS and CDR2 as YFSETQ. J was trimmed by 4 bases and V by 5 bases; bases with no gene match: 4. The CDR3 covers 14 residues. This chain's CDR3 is CASRRGQGAYEQYF. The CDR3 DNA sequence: TGCGCCAGCAGACGGGGACAGGGGGCTTACGAGCAGTACTTC.

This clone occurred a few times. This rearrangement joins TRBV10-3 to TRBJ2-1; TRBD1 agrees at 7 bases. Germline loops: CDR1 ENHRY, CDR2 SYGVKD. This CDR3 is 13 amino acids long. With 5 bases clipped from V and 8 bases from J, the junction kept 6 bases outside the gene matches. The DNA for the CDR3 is TGTGCCATCAGTCTCCTAGGGGGCGATGAGCAGTTCTTC. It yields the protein CAISLLGGDEQFF.

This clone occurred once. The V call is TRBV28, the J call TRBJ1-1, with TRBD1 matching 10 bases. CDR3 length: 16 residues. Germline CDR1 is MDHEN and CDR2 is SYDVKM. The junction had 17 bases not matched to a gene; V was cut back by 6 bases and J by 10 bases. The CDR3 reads CASRGPGQGLSKRAFF. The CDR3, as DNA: TGTGCCAGCAGGGGTCCGGGACAGGGGCTTTCGAAGCGAGCTTTCTTT.

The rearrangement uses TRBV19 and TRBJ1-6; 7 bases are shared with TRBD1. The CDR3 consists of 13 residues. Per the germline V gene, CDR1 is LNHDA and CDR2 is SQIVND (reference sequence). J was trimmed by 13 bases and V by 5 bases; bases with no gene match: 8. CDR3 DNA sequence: TGTGCCAGTAGTGAACAGGGGATCGGCCCCCTCCACTTT. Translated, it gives CASSEQGIGPLHF.

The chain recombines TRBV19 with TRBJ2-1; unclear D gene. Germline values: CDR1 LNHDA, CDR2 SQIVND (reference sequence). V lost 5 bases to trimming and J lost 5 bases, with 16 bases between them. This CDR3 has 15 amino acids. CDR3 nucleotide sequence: TGTGCCAGTAGTGACGCCCCGCAGGCGAACAATGAGCAGTTCTTC. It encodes CASSDAPQANNEQFF.

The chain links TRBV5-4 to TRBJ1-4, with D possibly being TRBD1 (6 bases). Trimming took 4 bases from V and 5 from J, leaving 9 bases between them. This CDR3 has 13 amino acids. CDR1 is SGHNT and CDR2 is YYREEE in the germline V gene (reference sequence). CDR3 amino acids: CASSQGKNEKLFF. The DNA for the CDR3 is TGTGCCAGCAGCCAGGGGAAGAATGAAAAACTGTTTTTT.

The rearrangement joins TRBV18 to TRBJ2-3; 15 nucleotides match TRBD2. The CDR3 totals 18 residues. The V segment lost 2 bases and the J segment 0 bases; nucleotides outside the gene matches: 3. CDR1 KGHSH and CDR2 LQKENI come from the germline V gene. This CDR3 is CASSPIGTSGGSTDTQYF. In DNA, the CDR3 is TGTGCCAGCTCACCAATCGGGACTAGCGGGGGGAGCACAGATACGCAGTATTTT. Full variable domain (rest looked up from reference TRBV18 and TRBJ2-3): NAGVMQNPRHLVRRRGQEARLRCSPMKGHSHVYWYRQLPEEGLKFMVYLQKENIIDESGMPKERFSAEFPKEGPSILRIQQVVRGDSAAYFCASSPIGTSGGSTDTQYFGPGTRLTVL.

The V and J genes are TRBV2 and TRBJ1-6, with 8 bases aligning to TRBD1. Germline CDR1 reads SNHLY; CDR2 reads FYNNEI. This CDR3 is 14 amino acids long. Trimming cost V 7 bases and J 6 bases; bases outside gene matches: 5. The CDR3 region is CASNIQGVNSPLHF. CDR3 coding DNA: TGTGCCAGCAATATACAGGGGGTTAATTCACCCCTCCACTTT.

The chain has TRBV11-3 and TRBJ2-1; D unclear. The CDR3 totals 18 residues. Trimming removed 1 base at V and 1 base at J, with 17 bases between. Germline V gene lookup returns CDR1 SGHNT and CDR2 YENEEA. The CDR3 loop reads CASSLVGSYGSSYNEQFF. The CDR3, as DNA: TGTGCCAGCAGCTTAGTCGGTTCCTATGGTTCATCCTACAATGAGCAGTTCTTC.

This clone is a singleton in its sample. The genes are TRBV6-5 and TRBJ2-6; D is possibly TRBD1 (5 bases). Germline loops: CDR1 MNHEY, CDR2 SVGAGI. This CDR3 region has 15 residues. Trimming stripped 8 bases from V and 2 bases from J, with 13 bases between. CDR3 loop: CASHWGSAGANVLTF. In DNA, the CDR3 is TGTGCCAGCCATTGGGGCTCAGCTGGGGCCAACGTCCTGACTTTC.

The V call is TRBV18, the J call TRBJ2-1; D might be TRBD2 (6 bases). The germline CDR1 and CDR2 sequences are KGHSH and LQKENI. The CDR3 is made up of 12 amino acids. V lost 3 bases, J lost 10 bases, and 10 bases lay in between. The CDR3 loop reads CASSPGGGEQFF. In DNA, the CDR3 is TGTGCCAGCTCACCGGGGGGAGGCGAGCAGTTCTTC. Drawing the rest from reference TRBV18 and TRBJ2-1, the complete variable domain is NAGVMQNPRHLVRRRGQEARLRCSPMKGHSHVYWYRQLPEEGLKFMVYLQKENIIDESGMPKERFSAEFPKEGPSILRIQQVVRGDSAAYFCASSPGGGEQFFGPGTRLTVL.

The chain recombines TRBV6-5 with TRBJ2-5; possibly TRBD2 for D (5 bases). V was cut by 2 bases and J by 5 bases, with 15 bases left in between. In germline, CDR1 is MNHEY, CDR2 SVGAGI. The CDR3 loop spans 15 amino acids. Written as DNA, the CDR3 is TGTGCCAGCAGTTACAGCGGCAGTCTTAGGGAGACCCAGTACTTC. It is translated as CASSYSGSLRETQYF.

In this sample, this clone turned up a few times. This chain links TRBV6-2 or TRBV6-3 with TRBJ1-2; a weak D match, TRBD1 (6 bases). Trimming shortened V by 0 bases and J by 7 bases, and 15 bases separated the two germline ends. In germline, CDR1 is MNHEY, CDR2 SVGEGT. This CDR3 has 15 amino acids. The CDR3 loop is CASSYSNREGRGYTF. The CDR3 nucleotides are TGTGCCAGCAGTTACTCAAACAGGGAAGGTCGTGGCTACACCTTC.

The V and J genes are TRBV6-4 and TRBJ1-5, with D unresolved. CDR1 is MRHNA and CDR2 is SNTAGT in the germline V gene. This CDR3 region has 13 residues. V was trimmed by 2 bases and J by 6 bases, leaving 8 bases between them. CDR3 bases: TGTGCCAGCAGTGACGAGATTGGTCAGCCCCAGCATTTT. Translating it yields CASSDEIGQPQHF.

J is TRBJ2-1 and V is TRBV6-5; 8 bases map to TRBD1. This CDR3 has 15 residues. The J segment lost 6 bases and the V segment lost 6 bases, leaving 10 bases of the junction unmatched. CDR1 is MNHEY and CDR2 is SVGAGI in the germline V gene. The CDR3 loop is CASSLSPGQVNEQFF. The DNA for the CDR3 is TGTGCCAGCAGCTTAAGTCCGGGACAGGTCAATGAGCAGTTCTTC.

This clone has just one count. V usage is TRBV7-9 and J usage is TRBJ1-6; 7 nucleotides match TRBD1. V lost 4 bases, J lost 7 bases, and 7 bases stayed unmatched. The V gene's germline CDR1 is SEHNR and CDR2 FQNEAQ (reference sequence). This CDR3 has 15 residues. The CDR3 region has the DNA TGTGCCAGCAGCTCCCGAACAGGGGTGAATTCACCCCTCCACTTT. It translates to CASSSRTGVNSPLHF.

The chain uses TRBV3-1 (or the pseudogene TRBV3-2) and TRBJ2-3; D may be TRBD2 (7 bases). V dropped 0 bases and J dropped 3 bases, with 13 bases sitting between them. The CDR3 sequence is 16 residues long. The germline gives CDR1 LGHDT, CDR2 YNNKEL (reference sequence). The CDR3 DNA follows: TGTGCCAGCAGCCAAGAGGGAGGGGGTGCAACAGATACGCAGTATTTT. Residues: CASSQEGGGATDTQYF.

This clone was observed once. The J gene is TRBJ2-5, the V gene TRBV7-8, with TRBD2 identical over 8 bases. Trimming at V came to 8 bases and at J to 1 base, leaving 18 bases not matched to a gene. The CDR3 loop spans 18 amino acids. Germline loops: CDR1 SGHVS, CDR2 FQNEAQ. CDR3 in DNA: TGTGCCAGCTGTGCCGGGAGGGTCGTAGCGCCAATCCAAGAGACCCAGTACTTC. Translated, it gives CASCAGRVVAPIQETQYF.

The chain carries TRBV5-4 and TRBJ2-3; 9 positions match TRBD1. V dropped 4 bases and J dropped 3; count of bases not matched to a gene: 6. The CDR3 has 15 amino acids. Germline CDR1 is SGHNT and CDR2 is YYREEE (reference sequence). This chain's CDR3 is CASSVGTGYTDTQYF. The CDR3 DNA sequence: TGTGCCAGCAGCGTCGGGACAGGGTATACAGATACGCAGTATTTT. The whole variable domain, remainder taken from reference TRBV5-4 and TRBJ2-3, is ETGVTQSPTHLIKTRGQQVTLRCSSQSGHNTVSWYQQALGQGPQFIFQYYREEENGRGNFPPRFSGLQFPNYSSELNVNALELDDSALYLCASSVGTGYTDTQYFGPGTRLTVL.

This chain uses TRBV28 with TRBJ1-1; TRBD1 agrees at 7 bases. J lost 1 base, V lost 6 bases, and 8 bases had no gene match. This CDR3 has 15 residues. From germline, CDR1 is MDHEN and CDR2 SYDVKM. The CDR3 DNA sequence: TGTGCCAGCAGGAGACAGGGAGAACCGAACACTGAAGCTTTCTTT. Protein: CASRRQGEPNTEAFF.

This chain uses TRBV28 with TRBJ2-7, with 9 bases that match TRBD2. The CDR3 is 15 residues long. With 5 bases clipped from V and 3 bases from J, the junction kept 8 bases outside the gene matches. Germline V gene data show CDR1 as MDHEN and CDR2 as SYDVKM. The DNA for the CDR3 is TGTGCCAGCAGTCCCAGGACTAGCGTATACTACGAGCAGTACTTC. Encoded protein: CASSPRTSVYYEQYF.

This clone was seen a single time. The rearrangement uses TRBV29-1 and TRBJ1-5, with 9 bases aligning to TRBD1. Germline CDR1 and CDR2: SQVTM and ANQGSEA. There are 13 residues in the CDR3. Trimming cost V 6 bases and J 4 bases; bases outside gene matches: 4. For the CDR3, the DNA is TGCAGCGTCGGGACAGGGCGAAATCAGCCCCAGCATTTT. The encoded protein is CSVGTGRNQPQHF.

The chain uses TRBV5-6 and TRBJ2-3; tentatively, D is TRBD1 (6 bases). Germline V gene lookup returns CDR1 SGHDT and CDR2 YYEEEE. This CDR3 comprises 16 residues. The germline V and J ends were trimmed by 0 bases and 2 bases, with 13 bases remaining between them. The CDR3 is CASSLAGEPPTDTQYF. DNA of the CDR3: TGTGCCAGCAGCTTGGCAGGGGAACCTCCCACAGATACGCAGTATTTT.

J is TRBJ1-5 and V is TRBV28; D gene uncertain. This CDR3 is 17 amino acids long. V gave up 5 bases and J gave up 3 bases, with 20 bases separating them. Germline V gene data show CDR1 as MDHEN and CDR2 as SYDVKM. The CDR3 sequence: CASSETRGTRSNQPQHF. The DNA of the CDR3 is TGTGCCAGCAGTGAGACCCGGGGTACACGCTCCAATCAGCCCCAGCATTTT.

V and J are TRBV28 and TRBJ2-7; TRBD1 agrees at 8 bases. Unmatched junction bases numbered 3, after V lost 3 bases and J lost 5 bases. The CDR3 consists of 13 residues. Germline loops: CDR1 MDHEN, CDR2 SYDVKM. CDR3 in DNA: TGTGCCAGCAGTTTGACAGGGGCAAACGAGCAGTACTTC. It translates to CASSLTGANEQYF.

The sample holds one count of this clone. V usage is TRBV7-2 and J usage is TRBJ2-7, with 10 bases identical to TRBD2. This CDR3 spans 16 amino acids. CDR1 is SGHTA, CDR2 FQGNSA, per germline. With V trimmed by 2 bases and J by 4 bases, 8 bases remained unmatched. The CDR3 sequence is CASSLSSSGSKYEQYF. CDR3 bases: TGTGCCAGCAGCTTAAGTTCTAGCGGGAGCAAGTACGAGCAGTACTTC. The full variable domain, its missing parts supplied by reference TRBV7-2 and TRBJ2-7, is GAGVSQSPSNKVTEKGKDVELRCDPISGHTALYWYRQSLGQGLEFLIYFQGNSAPDKSGLPSDRFSAERTGGSVSTLTIQRTQQEDSAVYLCASSLSSSGSKYEQYFGPGTRLTVT.

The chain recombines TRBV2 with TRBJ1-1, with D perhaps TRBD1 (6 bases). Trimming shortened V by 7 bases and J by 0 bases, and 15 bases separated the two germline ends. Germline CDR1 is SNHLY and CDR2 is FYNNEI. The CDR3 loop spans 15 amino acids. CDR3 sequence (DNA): TGTGCCAGCAAAACCGGGACATTCATGAACACTGAAGCTTTCTTT. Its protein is CASKTGTFMNTEAFF.

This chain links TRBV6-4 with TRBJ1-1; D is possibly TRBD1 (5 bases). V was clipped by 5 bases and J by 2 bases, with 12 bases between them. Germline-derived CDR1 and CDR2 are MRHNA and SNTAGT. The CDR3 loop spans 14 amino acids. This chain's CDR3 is CASSPGGSNTEAFF. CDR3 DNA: TGTGCCAGCAGTCCGGGGGGGAGCAACACTGAAGCTTTCTTT.